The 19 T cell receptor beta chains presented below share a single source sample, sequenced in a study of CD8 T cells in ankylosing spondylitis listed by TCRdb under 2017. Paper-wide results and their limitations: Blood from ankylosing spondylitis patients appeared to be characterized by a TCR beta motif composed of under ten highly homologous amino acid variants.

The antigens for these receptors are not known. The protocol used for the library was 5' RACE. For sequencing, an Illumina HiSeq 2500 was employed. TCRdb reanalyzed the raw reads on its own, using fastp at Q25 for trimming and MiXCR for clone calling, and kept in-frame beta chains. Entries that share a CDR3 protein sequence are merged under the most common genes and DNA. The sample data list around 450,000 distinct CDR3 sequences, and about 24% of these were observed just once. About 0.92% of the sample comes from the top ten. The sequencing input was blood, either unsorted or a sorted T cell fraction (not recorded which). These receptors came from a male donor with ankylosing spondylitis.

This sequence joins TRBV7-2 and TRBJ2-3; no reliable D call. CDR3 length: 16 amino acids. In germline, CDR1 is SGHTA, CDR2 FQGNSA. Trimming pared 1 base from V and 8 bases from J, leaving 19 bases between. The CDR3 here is CASSLGTRTPLGTQYF. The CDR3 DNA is TGTGCCAGCAGCTTAGGGACGAGAACCCCCCTCGGTACGCAGTATTTT.

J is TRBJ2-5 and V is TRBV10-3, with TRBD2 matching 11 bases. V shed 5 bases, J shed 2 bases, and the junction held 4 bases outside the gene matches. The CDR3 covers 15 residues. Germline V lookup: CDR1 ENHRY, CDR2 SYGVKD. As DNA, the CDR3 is TGTGCCATCAGTCTAGCGGGAGGACCGCAAGAGACCCAGTACTTC. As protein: CAISLAGGPQETQYF.

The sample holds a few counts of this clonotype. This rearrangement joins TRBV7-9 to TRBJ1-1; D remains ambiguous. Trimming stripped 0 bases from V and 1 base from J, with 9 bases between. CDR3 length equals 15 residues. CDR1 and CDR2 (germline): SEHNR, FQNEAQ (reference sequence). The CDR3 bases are TGTGCCAGCAGCTTAGCGCAACGCGGGAACACTGAAGCTTTCTTT. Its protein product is CASSLAQRGNTEAFF.

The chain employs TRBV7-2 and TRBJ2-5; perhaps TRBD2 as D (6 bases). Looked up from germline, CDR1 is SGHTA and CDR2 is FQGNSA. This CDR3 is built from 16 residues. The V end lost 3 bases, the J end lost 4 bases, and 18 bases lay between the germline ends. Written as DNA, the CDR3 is TGTGCCAGCAGCTTTGGGCCGGCGGGAAACCGAGAGACCCAGTACTTC. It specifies CASSFGPAGNRETQYF.

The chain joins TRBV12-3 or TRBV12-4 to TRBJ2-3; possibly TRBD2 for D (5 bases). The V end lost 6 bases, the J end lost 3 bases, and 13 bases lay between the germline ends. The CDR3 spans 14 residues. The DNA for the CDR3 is TGTGCCAGCAGCTCAACTAGAGCTACAGATACGCAGTATTTT. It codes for CASSSTRATDTQYF.

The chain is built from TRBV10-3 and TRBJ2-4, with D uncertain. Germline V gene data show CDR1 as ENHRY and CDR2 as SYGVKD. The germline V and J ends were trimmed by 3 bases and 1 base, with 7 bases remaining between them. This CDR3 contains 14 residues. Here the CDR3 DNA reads TGTGCCATCAGTGATGAGGTGGCCAAAAACATTCAGTACTTC. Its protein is CAISDEVAKNIQYF.

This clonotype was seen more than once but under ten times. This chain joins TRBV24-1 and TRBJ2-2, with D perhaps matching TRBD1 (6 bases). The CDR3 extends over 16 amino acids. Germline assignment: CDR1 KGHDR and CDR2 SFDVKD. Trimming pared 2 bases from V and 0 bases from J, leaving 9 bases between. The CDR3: CATSDSRTANTGELFF. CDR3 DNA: TGTGCCACCAGTGATTCCAGGACAGCGAACACCGGGGAGCTGTTTTTT.

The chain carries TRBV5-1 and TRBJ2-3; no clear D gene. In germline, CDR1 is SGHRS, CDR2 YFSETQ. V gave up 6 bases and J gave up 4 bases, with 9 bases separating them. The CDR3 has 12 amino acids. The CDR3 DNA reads TGCGCCAGCATTGGGGTCGCAGATACGCAGTATTTT. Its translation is CASIGVADTQYF.

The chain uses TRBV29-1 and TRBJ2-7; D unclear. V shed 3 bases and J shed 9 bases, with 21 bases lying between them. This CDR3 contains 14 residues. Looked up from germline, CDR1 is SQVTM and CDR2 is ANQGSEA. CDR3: CSVEQDGALRGQYF. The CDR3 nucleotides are TGCAGCGTTGAGCAGGACGGAGCCCTACGAGGGCAGTACTTC.

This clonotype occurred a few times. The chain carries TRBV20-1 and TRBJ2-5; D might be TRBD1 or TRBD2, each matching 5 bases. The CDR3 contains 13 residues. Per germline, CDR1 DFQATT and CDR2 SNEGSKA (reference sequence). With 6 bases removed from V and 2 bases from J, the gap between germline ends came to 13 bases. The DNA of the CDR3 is TGCAGTGCCCACGGGACGGTACAAGAGACCCAGTACTTC. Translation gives CSAHGTVQETQYF.

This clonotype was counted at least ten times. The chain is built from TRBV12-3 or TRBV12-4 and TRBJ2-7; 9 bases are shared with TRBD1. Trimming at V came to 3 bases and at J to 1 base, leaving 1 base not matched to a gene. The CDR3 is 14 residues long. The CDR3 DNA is TGTGCCAGCAGTTTTGGGACAGGGTCCTACGAGCAGTACTTC. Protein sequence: CASSFGTGSYEQYF.

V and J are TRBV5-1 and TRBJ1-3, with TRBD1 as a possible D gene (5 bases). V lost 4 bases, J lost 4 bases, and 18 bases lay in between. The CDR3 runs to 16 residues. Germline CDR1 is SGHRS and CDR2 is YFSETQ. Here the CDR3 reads CASSPEPGLGGNTIYF. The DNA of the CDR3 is TGCGCCAGCAGCCCCGAACCGGGACTAGGCGGAAACACCATATATTTT.

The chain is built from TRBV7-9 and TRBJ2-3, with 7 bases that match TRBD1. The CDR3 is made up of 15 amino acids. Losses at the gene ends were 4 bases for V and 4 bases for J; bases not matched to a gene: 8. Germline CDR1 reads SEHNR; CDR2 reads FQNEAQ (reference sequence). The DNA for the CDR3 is TGTGCCAGCAGCTCCGACAGGGTCGGCCCAGATACGCAGTATTTT. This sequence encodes CASSSDRVGPDTQYF.

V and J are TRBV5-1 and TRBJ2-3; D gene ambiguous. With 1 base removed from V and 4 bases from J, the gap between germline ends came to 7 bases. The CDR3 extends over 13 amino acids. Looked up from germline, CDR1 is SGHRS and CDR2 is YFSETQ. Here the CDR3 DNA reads TGCGCCAGCAGCTTGTTCCCACCAGATACGCAGTATTTT. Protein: CASSLFPPDTQYF.

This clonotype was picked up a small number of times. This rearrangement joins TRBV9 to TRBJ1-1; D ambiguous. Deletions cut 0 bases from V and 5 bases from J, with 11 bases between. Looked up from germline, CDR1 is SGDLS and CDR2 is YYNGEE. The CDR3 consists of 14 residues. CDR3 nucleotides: TGTGCCAGCAGCGTAGTCTCGGCCTCGACTGAAGCTTTCTTT. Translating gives CASSVVSASTEAFF.

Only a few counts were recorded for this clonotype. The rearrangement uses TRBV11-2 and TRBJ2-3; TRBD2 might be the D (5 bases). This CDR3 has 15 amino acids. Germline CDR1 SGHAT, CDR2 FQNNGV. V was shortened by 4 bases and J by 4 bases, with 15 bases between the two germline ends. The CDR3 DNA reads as TGTGCCAGCAGCTCCCCGGGATGGGAAGCAGATACGCAGTATTTT. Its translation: CASSSPGWEADTQYF.

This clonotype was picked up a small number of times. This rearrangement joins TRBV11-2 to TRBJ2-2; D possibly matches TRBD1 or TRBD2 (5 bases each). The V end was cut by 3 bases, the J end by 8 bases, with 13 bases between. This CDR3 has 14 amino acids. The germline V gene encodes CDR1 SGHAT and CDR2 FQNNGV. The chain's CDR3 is CASSLRAGSGELFF. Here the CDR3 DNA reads TGTGCCAGCAGCTTGCGGGCAGGGAGTGGGGAGCTGTTTTTT.

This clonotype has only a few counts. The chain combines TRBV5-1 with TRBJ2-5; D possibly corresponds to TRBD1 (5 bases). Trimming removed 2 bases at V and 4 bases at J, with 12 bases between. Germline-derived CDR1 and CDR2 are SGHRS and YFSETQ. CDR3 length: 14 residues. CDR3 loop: CASSFFLGRETQYF. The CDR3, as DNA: TGCGCCAGCAGCTTTTTTTTGGGGCGAGAGACCCAGTACTTC.

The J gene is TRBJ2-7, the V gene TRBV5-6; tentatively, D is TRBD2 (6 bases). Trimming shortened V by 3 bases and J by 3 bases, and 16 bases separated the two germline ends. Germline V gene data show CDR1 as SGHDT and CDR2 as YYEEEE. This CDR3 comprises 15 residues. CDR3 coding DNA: TGTGCCAGCAGCTCCCGCCGCGCGGGATACTACGAGCAGTACGTC. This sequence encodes CASSSRRAGYYEQYV.